This T cell receptor (beta chain) was captured in a study of cytomegalovirus exposure and HLA in healthy donors. Turning to the study itself: Assignment to the Caucasian-associated ancestry cluster applied to about 80% of the approximately 400 genotyped donors.

V was pared by 1 base and J by 0 bases, with 10 bases between. Germline-derived CDR1 and CDR2 are LNHDA and SQIVND (reference sequence). The CDR3 is 16 amino acids. 13 Jbeta primers and 60 Vbeta primers were used for the PCR. Profiled with immunoSEQ multiplex PCR; TCRdb holds only in-frame clones, not every one. This table has about 120,000 clones, 70% to 75% appearing once. Remarks on this clone: Its antigen is currently unknown.

Overall study results and limits: The study recorded over 150 TCR beta chains that were cytomegalovirus-associated. Reportedly, TCR beta sequences accurately predicted HLA-A and HLA-B alleles in most subjects.

The origin of this receptor is a woman between 18 and 29 years old in good health and CMV-seronegative. The rearrangement joins TRBV19 to TRBJ1-5; D gene unclear. Sequences were obtained from PBMCs. DNA for the CDR3: TGTGCCAGTAGTATAGGAGGAGGGTATAGCAATCAGCCCCAGCATTTT. It codes for CASSIGGGYSNQPQHF.